Listed here is a single T cell receptor beta chain. The junction shows a germline mismatch at one end, possibly a read error. This entry comes from a study of blood T cell repertoires in COVID-19. Study background: Researchers got acute and convalescent COVID-19 samples from the United States, Italy and Spain.

Original processing methods: By means of reference gene primer amplification, nucleated cell counts were estimated. Here immunoSEQ multiplex PCR was the method, and the copy in TCRdb shows in-frame clones only, minus some. V and J calls and clone size follow that table, whereas D and trimming were derived from the DNA. The sample consists of some 40,000 clones, approximately 86% of them appearing once. The length of the CDR3 is 13 residues. Germline V CDR1 and CDR2: SNHLY, FYNNEI. The sample taken for sequencing was peripheral blood. This chain joins TRBV2 and TRBJ1-1; 7 nucleotides align to TRBD1. The clonotype originates from a man aged 55 to 70 with acute or convalescent COVID-19. DNA of the CDR3: TGTGCCAGCAGTGAGGACCCTACCTTAAGGGGGCTCTTT. This gives the protein CASSEDPTLRGLF.